This T cell receptor (beta chain) was identified in a study of CD8 T cells in Susac syndrome. Germline CDR1 reads LGHDT; CDR2 reads YNNKEL (reference sequence). Between the trimmed V and J ends, which lost 5 bases and 6 bases, there was a span of 18 bases. This CDR3 spans 15 amino acids. RNA was extracted with the RNeasy kit, and a quantity of about 0.5 to 1 ug was reverse transcribed using random hexamers. TCRdb re-called the immunoSEQ multiplex PCR reads with MiXCR, one entry per CDR3 protein. The sample holds more than 80,000 distinct CDR3 sequences, 94% seen once. The chain employs TRBV3-1 and TRBJ2-3; D remains ambiguous. The TCR comes from a human donor with Susac syndrome. The sequencing input was CD8+ T cells from PBMCs. The CDR3 is CASSVRTSIVDTQYF. Here the CDR3 DNA reads TGTGCCAGCAGCGTCCGGACGTCCATTGTGGATACGCAGTATTTT.